The sequence of this T cell receptor (beta chain) was determined in a study of CD8+CD57+ T cells in acquired aplastic anemia. Profiling of TCR beta VDJ combinations and CDR3 sequences used genomic DNA as template. TCRdb analysed the reads with MiXCR anew, one entry per CDR3 protein. The sample gives about 250,000 distinct CDR3 sequences, around 45% of which show up once; over 7.5% is in the top ten. In patients chosen for sequencing, flow cytometry had shown CD8+CD57+ cell expansion. This clonotype came up many times. CDR1 LNHNV and CDR2 YYDKDF come from the germline V gene (reference sequence). V dropped 5 bases and J dropped 3; count of bases not matched to a gene: 10. The CDR3 consists of 16 residues.

The chain carries TRBV15 and TRBJ2-3; 8 bases are shared with TRBD1. Sequencing was carried out using sorted CD4+, CD8+, or CD8+CD57+ T cells (not recorded which) from PBMCs. The source is a human donor with aplastic anemia. The CDR3 region has the DNA TGTGCCACCAGCCCCGAGACAGGGGAAGGAACAGATACGCAGTATTTT. Residues: CATSPETGEGTDTQYF.